This T cell receptor (beta chain) was sequenced in a study of OX40 agonist ivuxolimab in advanced cancers. Across the whole study: Patient treatment consisted of intravenous ivuxolimab administration every 2 weeks at 0.01 to 10 mg/kg. Hepatocellular carcinoma, melanoma, renal cell or head and neck cancer was diagnosed in the dose-escalation patients.

Germline values: CDR1 LNHDA, CDR2 SQIVND (reference sequence). The CDR3 has 14 residues. V was clipped by 6 bases and J by 6 bases, with 17 bases between them. Clones were read by immunoSEQ multiplex PCR, and TCRdb kept only the in-frame ones, dropping some. The sample contains 70,000 to 75,000 clones, around 80% of which appear only once. Autoimmune disease history or systemic immunosuppression disqualified patients. The sequence was obtained from an adult with an advanced solid tumor such as melanoma, head and neck, liver or kidney cancer. Specimen: CD4+ or CD8+ T cells sorted from blood, collected in a trial of the OX40 agonist ivuxolimab. The chain joins TRBV19 to TRBJ1-2, with D possibly being TRBD1 (6 bases). This CDR3 is CASSRDKGRHGYTF. As DNA, the CDR3 is TGTGCCAGTAGCCGGGACAAGGGCCGACATGGCTACACCTTC. Based on the CDR3 plus reference TRBV19 and TRBJ1-2, the full variable domain is DGGITQSPKYLFRKEGQNVTLSCEQNLNHDAMYWYRQDPGQGLRLIYYSQIVNDFQKGDIAEGYSVSREKKESFPLTVTSAQKNPTAFYLCASSRDKGRHGYTFGSGTRLTVV.